The 9 T cell receptor beta chains listed next were all sequenced from one sample in a study of spatial heterogeneity in lung cancer. TCRdb passed the 5' RACE reads through MiXCR, listing each CDR3 protein once. The sample lists over 45,000 distinct CDR3 sequences; approximately 5.7% were seen once. The time point was: sample taken at primary tumor resection. Source: PBMCs, taken at surgery. The origin of the receptors is a male donor with early-stage non-small cell lung cancer.

This clonotype was counted ten times or more. CDR3 bases: TGTGCCAGTAGTATCCATTACAGAGAACAAGAGACCCAGTACTTC. This encodes CASSIHYREQETQYF. The chain carries TRBV19 and TRBJ2-5; D call uncertain. The CDR3 has 15 residues. V was cut by 3 bases and J by 2 bases, with 13 bases left in between. CDR1 and CDR2 (germline): LNHDA, SQIVND (reference sequence). The whole variable domain, remainder taken from reference TRBV19 and TRBJ2-5, is DGGITQSPKYLFRKEGQNVTLSCEQNLNHDAMYWYRQDPGQGLRLIYYSQIVNDFQKGDIAEGYSVSREKKESFPLTVTSAQKNPTAFYLCASSIHYREQETQYFGPGTRLLVL.

This clonotype was observed at least ten times. The genes are TRBV19 and TRBJ2-7; D is ambiguous. This CDR3 comprises 14 residues. Looked up from germline, CDR1 is LNHDA and CDR2 is SQIVND (reference sequence). With 5 bases removed from V and 2 bases from J, the gap between germline ends came to 13 bases. The CDR3 loop is CASSLTIRTYEQYF. Here the CDR3 DNA reads TGTGCCAGTAGTTTGACGATACGGACCTACGAGCAGTACTTC. The entire variable domain, with the rest obtained from reference TRBV19 and TRBJ2-7, is as follows: DGGITQSPKYLFRKEGQNVTLSCEQNLNHDAMYWYRQDPGQGLRLIYYSQIVNDFQKGDIAEGYSVSREKKESFPLTVTSAQKNPTAFYLCASSLTIRTYEQYFGPGTRLTVT.

This clonotype occurred many times. This rearrangement joins TRBV20-1 to TRBJ2-7; 11 bases fit TRBD2. V was pared by 5 bases and J by 3 bases, with 9 bases of the junction left unmatched. The CDR3 length is 15 residues. Germline CDR1 reads DFQATT; CDR2 reads SNEGSKA (reference sequence). In DNA form, the CDR3 reads TGCAGTGCTCCTCTACCGGGACTAGCGGACTACGAGCAGTACTTC. Translation gives CSAPLPGLADYEQYF.

This clonotype was observed at least ten times. This rearrangement joins TRBV20-1 to TRBJ2-2; 13 bases line up with TRBD2. The CDR3 runs to 18 residues. Per the germline V gene, CDR1 is DFQATT and CDR2 is SNEGSKA (reference sequence). After removal of 6 bases from V and 0 bases from J, the junction contained 10 bases not matched to a gene. CDR3: CSAQGGLAGPTNTGELFF. The CDR3 coding sequence is TGCAGTGCCCAGGGGGGACTAGCGGGACCAACGAACACCGGGGAGCTGTTTTTT.

This clonotype was found many times. This rearrangement joins TRBV7-9 to TRBJ1-1; a possible D gene is TRBD1 (6 bases). The CDR3 spans 15 residues. Germline lookup yields CDR1 SEHNR and CDR2 FQNEAQ (reference sequence). Trimming cost V 4 bases and J 4 bases, with 16 bases left between them. CDR3 sequence (DNA): TGTGCCAGCAGCTCGGGGGACAACCTGGGCACTGAAGCTTTCTTT. As protein: CASSSGDNLGTEAFF.

This clonotype was recorded a few times. This chain joins TRBV12-3 or TRBV12-4 and TRBJ2-7, with D tentatively TRBD2 (5 bases). The CDR3 consists of 12 residues. Trimming removed 8 bases from V and 0 bases from J, with 8 bases in between. CDR3 residues: CASGRDSYEQYF. The CDR3 region has the DNA TGTGCCAGCGGACGGGACTCCTACGAGCAGTACTTC.

The chain combines TRBV3-1 with TRBJ1-4, with a weak D call TRBD1 (5 bases). V shed 5 bases and J shed 0 bases, with 16 bases lying between them. The CDR3 has 17 amino acids. Germline CDR1 and CDR2: LGHDT and YNNKEL (reference sequence). The CDR3 region has the DNA TGTGCCAGCAGCAACCGACAGACCCCTCCAACTAATGAAAAACTGTTTTTT. It translates to CASSNRQTPPTNEKLFF.

In this sample, this clonotype turned up many times. V usage is TRBV7-2 and J usage is TRBJ2-3; 10 bases align to TRBD2. This CDR3 contains 12 residues. Trimming cost V 3 bases and J 15 bases; bases outside gene matches: 6. The V gene's germline CDR1 is SGHTA and CDR2 FQGNSA. The CDR3, as DNA: TGTGCCAGCAGCTTTTACGGGACTAGCGTTTATTTT. It is translated as CASSFYGTSVYF. Full variable domain (outside the CDR3, taken from reference TRBV7-2 and TRBJ2-3): GAGVSQSPSNKVTEKGKDVELRCDPISGHTALYWYRQSLGQGLEFLIYFQGNSAPDKSGLPSDRFSAERTGGSVSTLTIQRTQQEDSAVYLCASSFYGTSVYFGPGTRLTVL.

This clonotype has a count of ten or more. The chain recombines TRBV5-1 with TRBJ2-3; D tentatively reads TRBD1 or TRBD2 (5 bases each). V was pared by 2 bases and J by 0 bases, with 16 bases between. The CDR3 totals 17 residues. Germline assignment: CDR1 SGHRS and CDR2 YFSETQ. The CDR3 DNA reads as TGCGCCAGCAGCTTCCGACCTACTAGGGGAAGCACAGATACGCAGTATTTT. Its translation is CASSFRPTRGSTDTQYF.